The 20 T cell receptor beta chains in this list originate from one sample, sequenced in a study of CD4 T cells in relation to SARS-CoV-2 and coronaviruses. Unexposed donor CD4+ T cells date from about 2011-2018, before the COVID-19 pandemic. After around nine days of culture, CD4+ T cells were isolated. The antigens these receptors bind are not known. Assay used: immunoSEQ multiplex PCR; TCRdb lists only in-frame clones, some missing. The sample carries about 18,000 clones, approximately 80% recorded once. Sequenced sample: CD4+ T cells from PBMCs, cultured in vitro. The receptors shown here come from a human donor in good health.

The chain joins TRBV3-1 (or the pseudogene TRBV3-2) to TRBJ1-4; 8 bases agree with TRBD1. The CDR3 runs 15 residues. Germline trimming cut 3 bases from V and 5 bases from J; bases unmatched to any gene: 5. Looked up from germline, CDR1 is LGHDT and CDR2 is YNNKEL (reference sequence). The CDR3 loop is CASSHIGQGNEKLFF. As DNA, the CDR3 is TGTGCCAGCAGCCATATAGGACAGGGAAATGAAAAACTGTTTTTT.

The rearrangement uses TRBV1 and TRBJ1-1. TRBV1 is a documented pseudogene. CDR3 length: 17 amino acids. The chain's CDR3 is CTSSLSTLTGARDEAFF. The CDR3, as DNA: TGCACCAGCAGCCTTTCGACCCTAACCGGGGCCCGAGATGAAGCTTTCTTT.

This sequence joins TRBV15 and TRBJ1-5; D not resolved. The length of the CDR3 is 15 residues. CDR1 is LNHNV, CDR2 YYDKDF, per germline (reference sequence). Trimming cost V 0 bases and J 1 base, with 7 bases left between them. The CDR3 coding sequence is TGTGCCACCAGCAGAGATGCAGGAAGCAATCAGCCCCAGCATTTT. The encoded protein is CATSRDAGSNQPQHF.

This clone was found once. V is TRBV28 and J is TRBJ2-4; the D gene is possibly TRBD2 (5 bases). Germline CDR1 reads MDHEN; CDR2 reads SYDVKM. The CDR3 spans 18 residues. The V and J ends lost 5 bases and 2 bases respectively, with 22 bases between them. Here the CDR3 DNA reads TGTGCCAGCAGTGCCTATAGCATACAAACGGGATCCAAAAACATTCAGTACTTC. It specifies CASSAYSIQTGSKNIQYF.

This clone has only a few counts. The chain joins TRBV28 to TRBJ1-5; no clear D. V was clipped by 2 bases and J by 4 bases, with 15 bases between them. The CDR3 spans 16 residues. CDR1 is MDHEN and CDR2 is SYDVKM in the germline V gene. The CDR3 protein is CASSLGSIRENQPQHF. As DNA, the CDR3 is TGTGCCAGCAGTTTAGGAAGCATAAGGGAAAATCAGCCCCAGCATTTT. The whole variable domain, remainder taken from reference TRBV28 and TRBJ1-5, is DVKVTQSSRYLVKRTGEKVFLECVQDMDHENMFWYRQDPGLGLRLIYFSYDVKMKEKGDIPEGYSVSREKKERFSLILESASTNQTSMYLCASSLGSIRENQPQHFGDGTRLSIL.

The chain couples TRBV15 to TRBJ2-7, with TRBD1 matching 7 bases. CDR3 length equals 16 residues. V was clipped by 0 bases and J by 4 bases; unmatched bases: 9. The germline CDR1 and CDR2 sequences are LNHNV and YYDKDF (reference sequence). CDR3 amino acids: CATSRDSPGQSYEQYF. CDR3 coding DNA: TGTGCCACCAGCAGAGATTCCCCGGGACAGAGTTACGAGCAGTACTTC.

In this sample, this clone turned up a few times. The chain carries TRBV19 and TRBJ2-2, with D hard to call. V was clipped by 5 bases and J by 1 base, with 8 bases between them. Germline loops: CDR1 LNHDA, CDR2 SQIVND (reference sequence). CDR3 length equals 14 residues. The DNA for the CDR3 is TGTGCCAGTAGTGGCGCTCTGAACACCGGGGAGCTGTTTTTT. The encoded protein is CASSGALNTGELFF.

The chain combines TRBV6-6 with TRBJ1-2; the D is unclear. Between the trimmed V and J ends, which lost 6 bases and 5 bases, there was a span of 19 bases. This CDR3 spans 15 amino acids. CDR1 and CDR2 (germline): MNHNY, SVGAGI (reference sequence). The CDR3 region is CASSHRGGALYGYTF. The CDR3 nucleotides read TGTGCCAGCAGCCACCGTGGAGGAGCGCTTTATGGCTACACCTTC.

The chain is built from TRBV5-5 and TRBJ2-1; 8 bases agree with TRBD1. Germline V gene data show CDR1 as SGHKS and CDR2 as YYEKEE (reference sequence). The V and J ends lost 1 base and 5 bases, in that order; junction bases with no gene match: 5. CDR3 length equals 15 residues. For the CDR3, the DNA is TGTGCCAGCAGCTTGTGGCAGGGGGCAAACAATGAGCAGTTCTTC. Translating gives CASSLWQGANNEQFF.

This CDR3 reads CASKIGTSGSNEQFF. CDR3 coding DNA: TGCGCCAGCAAAATTGGGACTAGCGGATCCAATGAGCAGTTCTTC. The V and J genes are TRBV5-1 and TRBJ2-1, with 11 bases that match TRBD2. This CDR3 has 15 residues. Trimming removed 6 bases from V and 6 bases from J; junction bases left unmatched: 8. The V gene's germline CDR1 is SGHRS and CDR2 YFSETQ.

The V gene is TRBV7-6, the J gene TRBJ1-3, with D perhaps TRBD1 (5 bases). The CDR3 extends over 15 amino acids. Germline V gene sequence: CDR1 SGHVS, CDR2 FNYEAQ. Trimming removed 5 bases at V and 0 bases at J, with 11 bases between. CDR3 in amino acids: CASSTAGGSGNTIYF. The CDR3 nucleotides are TGTGCCAGCAGCACAGCCGGGGGCTCTGGAAACACCATATATTTT.

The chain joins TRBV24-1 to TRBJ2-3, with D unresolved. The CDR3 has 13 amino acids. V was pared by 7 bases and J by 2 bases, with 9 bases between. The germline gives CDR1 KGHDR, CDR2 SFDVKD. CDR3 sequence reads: CATSRSYTDTQYF. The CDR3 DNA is TGTGCCACCAGCAGGTCCTACACAGATACGCAGTATTTT.

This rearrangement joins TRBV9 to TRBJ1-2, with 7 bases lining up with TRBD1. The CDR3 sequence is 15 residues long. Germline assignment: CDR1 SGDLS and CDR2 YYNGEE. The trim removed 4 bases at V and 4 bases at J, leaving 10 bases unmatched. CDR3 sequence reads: CASSPRQGGGYGYTF. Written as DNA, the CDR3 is TGTGCCAGCAGCCCCCGACAGGGTGGGGGCTATGGCTACACCTTC.

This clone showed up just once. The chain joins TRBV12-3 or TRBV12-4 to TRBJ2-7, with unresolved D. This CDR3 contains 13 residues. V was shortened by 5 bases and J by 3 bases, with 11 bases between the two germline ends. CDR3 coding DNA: TGTGCCAGCAGTCACGGGCCCGACTACGAGCAGTACTTC. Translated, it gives CASSHGPDYEQYF.

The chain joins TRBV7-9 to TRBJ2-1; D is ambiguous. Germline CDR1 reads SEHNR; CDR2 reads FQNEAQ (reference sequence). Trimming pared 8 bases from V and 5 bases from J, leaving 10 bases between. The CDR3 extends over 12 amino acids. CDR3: CASQRSHNEQFF. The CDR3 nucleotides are TGTGCCAGCCAACGGAGTCACAATGAGCAGTTCTTC. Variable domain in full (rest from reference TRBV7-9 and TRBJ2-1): DTGVSQNPRHKITKRGQNVTFRCDPISEHNRLYWYRQTLGQGPEFLTYFQNEAQLEKSRLLSDRFSAERPKGSFSTLEIQRTEQGDSAMYLCASQRSHNEQFFGPGTRLTVL.

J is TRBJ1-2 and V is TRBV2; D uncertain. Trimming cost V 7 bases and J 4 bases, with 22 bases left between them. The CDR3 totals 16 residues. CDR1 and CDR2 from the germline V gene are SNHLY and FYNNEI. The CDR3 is CASIKSFTGVSYGYTF. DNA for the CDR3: TGTGCCAGCATCAAGAGTTTCACTGGGGTTAGCTATGGCTACACCTTC.

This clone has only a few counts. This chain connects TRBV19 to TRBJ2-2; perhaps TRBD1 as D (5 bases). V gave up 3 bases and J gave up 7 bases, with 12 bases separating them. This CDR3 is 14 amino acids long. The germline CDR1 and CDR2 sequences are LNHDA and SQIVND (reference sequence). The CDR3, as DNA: TGTGCCAGTAGTATCAGGGTCTGGCTCGGGGAGCTGTTTTTT. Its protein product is CASSIRVWLGELFF. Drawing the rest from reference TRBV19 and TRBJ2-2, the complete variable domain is DGGITQSPKYLFRKEGQNVTLSCEQNLNHDAMYWYRQDPGQGLRLIYYSQIVNDFQKGDIAEGYSVSREKKESFPLTVTSAQKNPTAFYLCASSIRVWLGELFFGEGSRLTVL.

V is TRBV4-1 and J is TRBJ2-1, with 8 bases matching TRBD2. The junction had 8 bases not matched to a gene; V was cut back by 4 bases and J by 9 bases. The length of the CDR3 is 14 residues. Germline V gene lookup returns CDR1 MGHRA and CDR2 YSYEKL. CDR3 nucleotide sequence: TGCGCCAGCAGCCCAGTCGGGACTAGTCGTGAGCAGTTCTTC. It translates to CASSPVGTSREQFF.

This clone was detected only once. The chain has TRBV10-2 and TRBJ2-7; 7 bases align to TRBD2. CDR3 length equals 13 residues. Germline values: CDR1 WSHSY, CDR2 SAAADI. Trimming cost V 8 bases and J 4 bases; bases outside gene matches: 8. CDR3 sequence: CASFGGRGYEQYF. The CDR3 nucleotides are TGCGCCAGCTTCGGCGGGAGAGGGTACGAGCAGTACTTC.

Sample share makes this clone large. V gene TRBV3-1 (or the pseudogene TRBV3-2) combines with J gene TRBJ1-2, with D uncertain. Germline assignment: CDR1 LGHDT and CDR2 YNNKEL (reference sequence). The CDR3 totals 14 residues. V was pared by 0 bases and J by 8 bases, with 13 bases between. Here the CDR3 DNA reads TGTGCCAGCAGCCAAGATTTTCGTCAGCTAGGCTACACCTTC. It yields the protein CASSQDFRQLGYTF.